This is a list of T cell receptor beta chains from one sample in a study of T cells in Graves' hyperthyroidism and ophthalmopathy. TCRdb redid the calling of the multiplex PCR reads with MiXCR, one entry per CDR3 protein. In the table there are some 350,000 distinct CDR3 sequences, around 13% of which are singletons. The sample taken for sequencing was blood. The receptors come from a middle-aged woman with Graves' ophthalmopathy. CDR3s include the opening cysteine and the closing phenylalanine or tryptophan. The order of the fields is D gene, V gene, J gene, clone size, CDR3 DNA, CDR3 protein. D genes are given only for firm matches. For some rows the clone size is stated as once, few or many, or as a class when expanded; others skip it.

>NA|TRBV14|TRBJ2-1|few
TGTGCCAGCAGCCCAGGGTTCTATGAGCAGTTCTTC
CASSPGFYEQFF
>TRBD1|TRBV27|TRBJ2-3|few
TGTGCCAGCAGTTTACTAAGACAGGGGGCGGGCACAGATACGCAGTATTTT
CASSLLRQGAGTDTQYF
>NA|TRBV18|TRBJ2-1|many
TGTGCCAGCTCAGAACAGGGTTCCTACAATGAGCAGTTCTTC
CASSEQGSYNEQFF
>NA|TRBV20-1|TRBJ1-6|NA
TGCAGTGCTAGAGACCCCAGGGACTCCTATAATTCACCCCTCCACTTT
CSARDPRDSYNSPLHF
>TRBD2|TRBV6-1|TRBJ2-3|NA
TGTGCCAGCAGTGAAGCGGGAGGGAGAGATACGCAGTATTTT
CASSEAGGRDTQYF
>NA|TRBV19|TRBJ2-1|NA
TGTGCCAGTAGTTTCTTATGGTACAGCCCCAATGAGCAGTTCTTC
CASSFLWYSPNEQFF
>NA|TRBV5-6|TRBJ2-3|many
TGTGCCAGCAGCTTGGTGACGACAGTAGCGGACGGCCCTAGCACAGATACGCAGTATTTT
CASSLVTTVADGPSTDTQYF
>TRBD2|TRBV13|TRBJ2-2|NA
TGTGCCAGCAGCTTCCTAGCGGGGGCCCACACCGGGGAGCTGTTTTTT
CASSFLAGAHTGELFF
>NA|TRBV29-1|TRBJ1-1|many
TGCAGCGTTGAAGATGTATTCGGGGGCCAGGTAGCTTTCTTT
CSVEDVFGGQVAFF
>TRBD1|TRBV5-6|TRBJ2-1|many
TGTGCCAGCAGCTCCGGGACAGCCAGGGGGAATGAGCAGTTCTTC
CASSSGTARGNEQFF
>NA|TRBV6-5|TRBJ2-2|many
TGTGCCAGCAGTTACTCGGAGGGGTCGGCGAACACCGGGGAGCTGTTTTTT
CASSYSEGSANTGELFF
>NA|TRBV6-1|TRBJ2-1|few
TGTGCCAGCAGGACGTCAGGGAATCGCAATGAGCAGTTCTTC
CASRTSGNRNEQFF
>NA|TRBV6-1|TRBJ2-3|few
TGTGCCAGCAGGGGGGGAAGGGCGGAGGGTAGCGCAGATACGCAGTATTTT
CASRGGRAEGSADTQYF
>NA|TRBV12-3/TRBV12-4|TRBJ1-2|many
TGTGCCAGCAGTTTATATCTGGGATCCACTAACGGCTACACCTTC
CASSLYLGSTNGYTF
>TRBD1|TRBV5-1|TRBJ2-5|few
TGCGCCAGCAGGGAATCCGGGACAGGGGAAGAGACCCAGTACTTC
CASRESGTGEETQYF
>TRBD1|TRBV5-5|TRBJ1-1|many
TGTGCCAGCAGCTGGGGGACAGCCACTGAAGCTTTCTTT
CASSWGTATEAFF
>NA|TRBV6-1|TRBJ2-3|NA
TGTGCCAGCAGTCAGCAGGGGCCAGATACGCAGTATTTT
CASSQQGPDTQYF
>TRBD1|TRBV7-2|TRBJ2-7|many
TGTGCCAGCAGCTTTATGGGATTAGGGGGCTCCTCCTACGAGCAGTACTTC
CASSFMGLGGSSYEQYF
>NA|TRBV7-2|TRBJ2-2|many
TGTGCCAGCAGCTTAAGGAGTTTTTTCCCGAACACCGGGGAGCTGTTTTTT
CASSLRSFFPNTGELFF
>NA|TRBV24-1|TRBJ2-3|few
TGTGCCACCAGTTCTTCCGGGAGTATCTCAGATACGCAGTATTTT
CATSSSGSISDTQYF
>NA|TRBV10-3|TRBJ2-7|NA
TGTGCCATCAGTGCCGGGACTGGCTCCTACGAGCAGTACTTC
CAISAGTGSYEQYF
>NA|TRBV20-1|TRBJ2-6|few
TGCAGTGCTAGAGATTCACGGGCCAACGTCCTGACTTTC
CSARDSRANVLTF
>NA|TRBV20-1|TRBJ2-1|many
TGCAGTGTCAACAGGGGGGGAACCTACAATGAGCAGTTCTTC
CSVNRGGTYNEQFF
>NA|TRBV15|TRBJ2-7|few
TGTGCCACCAGCAGAGGCGGGACTCCTTCCTACGAGCAGTACTTC
CATSRGGTPSYEQYF
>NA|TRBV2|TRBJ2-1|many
TGTGCCAGCAGTGGACTAGACAATGAGCAGTTCTTC
CASSGLDNEQFF
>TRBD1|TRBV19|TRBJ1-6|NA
TGTGCCAGTAGACAGGGGGCGGCTGATAATTCACCCCTCCACTTT
CASRQGAADNSPLHF